This entry features one T cell receptor (beta chain) sequence. Random hexamers were used to reverse transcribe roughly 0.5 to 1 ug of RNA. The authors amplified TCR beta CDR3 across 54 Vbeta and 13 Jbeta using immunoSEQ multiplex PCR. TCRdb passed the immunoSEQ multiplex PCR reads through MiXCR, listing each CDR3 protein once. The sample shows around 45,000 distinct CDR3 sequences, under 95% of them seen only once. The data were obtained in a study of CD8 T cells in Susac syndrome. V was trimmed by 6 bases and J by 2 bases, leaving 8 bases between them. CDR3 length: 13 residues. Germline V lookup: CDR1 SNHLY, CDR2 FYNNEI.

Source material: CD8+ T cells from PBMCs. The rearrangement uses TRBV2 and TRBJ2-1; TRBD2 might be the D (5 bases). The sequence derives from a human donor in good health. In nucleotides, the CDR3 is TGTGCCAGCAGGCGAGGGACCTACAATGAGCAGTTCTTC. Its translation: CASRRGTYNEQFF.